This T cell receptor beta chain emerged from a study of cytomegalovirus exposure and HLA in healthy donors. Sequenced by immunoSEQ multiplex PCR; TCRdb stores in-frame clones only, minus some. This table holds roughly 190,000 clones, around nine tenths found once. The receptor was derived from a man aged 25-45 years in good health and CMV-seropositive. Sequenced: PBMCs.

This chain's CDR3 is CASSVGPGAKSYEQYF. In DNA form, the CDR3 reads TGTGCCAGCAGCGTAGGGCCGGGGGCGAAAAGCTACGAGCAGTACTTC. The genes are TRBV9 and TRBJ2-7; D may match TRBD1 or TRBD2 (6 bases each). The CDR3 length is 16 residues. Germline V CDR1 and CDR2: SGDLS, YYNGEE. V was shortened by 0 bases and J by 3 bases, with 16 bases between the two germline ends.